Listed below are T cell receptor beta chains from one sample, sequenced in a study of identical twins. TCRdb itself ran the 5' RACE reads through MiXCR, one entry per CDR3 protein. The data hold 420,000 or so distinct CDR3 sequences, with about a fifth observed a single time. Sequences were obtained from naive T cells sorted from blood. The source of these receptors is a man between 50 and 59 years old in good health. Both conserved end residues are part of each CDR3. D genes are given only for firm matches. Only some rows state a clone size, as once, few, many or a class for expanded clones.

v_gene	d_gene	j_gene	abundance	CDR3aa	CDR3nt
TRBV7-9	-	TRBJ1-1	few	CASSLAGGRGEAFF	TGTGCCAGCAGCTTAGCAGGGGGAAGGGGTGAAGCTTTCTTT
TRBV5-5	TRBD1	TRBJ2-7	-	CASSLGTDKVYEQYF	TGTGCCAGCAGCCTCGGGACAGATAAGGTTTACGAGCAGTACTTC
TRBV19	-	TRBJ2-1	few	CASSMARGGGGRLNEQFF	TGTGCCAGTAGTATGGCACGAGGGGGAGGGGGGCGCCTCAATGAGCAGTTCTTC
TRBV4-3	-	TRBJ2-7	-	CASSQEGQAAVYEQYF	TGCGCCAGCAGCCAAGAAGGACAAGCGGCCGTCTACGAGCAGTACTTC
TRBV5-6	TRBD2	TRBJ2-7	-	CASSFTSGRAEQYF	TGTGCCAGCAGCTTTACTAGCGGGAGGGCCGAGCAGTACTTC
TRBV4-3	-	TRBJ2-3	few	CASSQVLGRAPDTQYF	TGCGCCAGCAGCCAAGTTTTGGGCAGGGCCCCAGATACGCAGTATTTT
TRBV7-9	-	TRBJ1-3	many	CASSLPAVAGNTIYF	TGTGCCAGCAGCTTACCTGCAGTAGCTGGAAACACCATATATTTT
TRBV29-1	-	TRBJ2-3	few	CSVAVGGASTDTQYF	TGCAGCGTTGCCGTAGGCGGAGCTAGCACAGATACGCAGTATTTT
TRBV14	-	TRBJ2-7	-	CASSQDWVAPREQYF	TGTGCCAGCAGCCAAGATTGGGTAGCCCCTCGCGAGCAGTACTTC
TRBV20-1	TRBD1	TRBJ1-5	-	CSATNNPGQGNSNQPQHF	TGCAGTGCTACAAATAATCCGGGACAGGGAAATAGCAATCAGCCCCAGCATTTT
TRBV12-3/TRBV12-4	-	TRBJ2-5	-	CASSLKAETQYF	TGTGCCAGCAGTTTAAAAGCAGAGACCCAGTACTTC
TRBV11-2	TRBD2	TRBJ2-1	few	CASSLKAGGPVEQFF	TGTGCCAGCAGTCTTAAGGCGGGAGGGCCAGTTGAGCAGTTCTTC
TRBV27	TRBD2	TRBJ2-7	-	CASSLSGRTSGFSYEQYF	TGTGCCAGCAGTTTATCAGGCCGGACTAGCGGTTTCTCCTACGAGCAGTACTTC
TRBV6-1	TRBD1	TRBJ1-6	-	CASSRDRAVLYSPLHF	TGTGCCAGCAGTCGGGACAGGGCGGTGTTGTATTCACCCCTCCACTTT
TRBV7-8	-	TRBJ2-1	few	CASSPPAGEQFF	TGTGCCAGCAGCCCCCCAGCCGGTGAGCAGTTCTTC
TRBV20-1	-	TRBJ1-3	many	CSARDTGNTIYF	TGCAGTGCTAGAGACACTGGAAACACCATATATTTT
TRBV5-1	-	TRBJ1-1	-	CASSLDGVSTEAFF	TGCGCCAGCAGCTTGGACGGGGTGAGCACTGAAGCTTTCTTT
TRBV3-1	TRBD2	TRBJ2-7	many	CASSQAGGGSYEQYF	TGTGCCAGCAGCCAGGCGGGGGGCGGATCCTACGAGCAGTACTTC
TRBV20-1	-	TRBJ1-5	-	CSASGREGQPQHF	TGCAGTGCAAGTGGACGGGAGGGGCAGCCCCAGCATTTT
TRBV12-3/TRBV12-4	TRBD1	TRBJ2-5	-	CASSLSMGPTGELETQYF	TGTGCCAGCAGTTTAAGTATGGGTCCGACAGGGGAGTTAGAGACCCAGTACTTC
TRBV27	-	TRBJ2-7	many	CASYEFQGQLAYEQYF	TGTGCCAGCTATGAATTCCAGGGGCAATTGGCCTACGAGCAGTACTTC
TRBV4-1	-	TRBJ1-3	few	CASSQVGNSGNTIYF	TGCGCCAGCAGCCAAGTTGGGAACTCTGGAAACACCATATATTTT
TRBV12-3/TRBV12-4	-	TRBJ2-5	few	CASRTVAGETQYF	TGTGCCAGCAGGACCGTTGCGGGGGAGACCCAGTACTTC
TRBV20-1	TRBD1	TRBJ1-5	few	CSARAPDRVGQPQHF	TGCAGTGCTAGAGCCCCGGACAGGGTGGGTCAGCCCCAGCATTTT
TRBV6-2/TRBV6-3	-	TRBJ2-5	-	CASSPPRRGQTQYF	TGTGCCAGCAGCCCCCCGCGGCGGGGGCAGACCCAGTACTTC
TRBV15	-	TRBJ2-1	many	CATSTRGKEGNPYNEQFF	TGTGCCACCAGCACCAGGGGAAAAGAAGGTAATCCCTACAATGAGCAGTTCTTC
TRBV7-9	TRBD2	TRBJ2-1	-	CASSPVTSGRVEQFF	TGTGCCAGCAGCCCCGTGACTAGCGGGAGGGTTGAGCAGTTCTTC
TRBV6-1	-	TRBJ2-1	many	CASSAPGGYNEQFF	TGTGCCAGCAGTGCCCCAGGAGGCTACAATGAGCAGTTCTTC
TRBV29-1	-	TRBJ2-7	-	CSVEGASGSAYEQYF	TGCAGCGTTGAAGGGGCGTCGGGGTCGGCCTACGAGCAGTACTTC
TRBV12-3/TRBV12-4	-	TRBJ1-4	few	CASSLGGFGAEKLFF	TGTGCCAGCAGTTTAGGGGGGTTCGGGGCTGAAAAACTGTTTTTT
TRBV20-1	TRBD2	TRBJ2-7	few	CSARGRAGVTYEQYF	TGCAGTGCTAGAGGCCGCGCGGGGGTCACCTACGAGCAGTACTTC
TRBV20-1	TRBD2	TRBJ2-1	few	CSAARAGAPYNEQFF	TGCAGTGCTGCTCGGGCGGGAGCCCCCTACAATGAGCAGTTCTTC
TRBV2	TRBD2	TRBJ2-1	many	CASSEGAGYNEQFF	TGTGCCAGCAGTGAAGGAGCGGGGTACAATGAGCAGTTCTTC
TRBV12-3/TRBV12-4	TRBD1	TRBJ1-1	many	CASSVGQGGTEAFF	TGCGCCAGCAGCGTGGGACAGGGTGGCACTGAAGCTTTCTTT
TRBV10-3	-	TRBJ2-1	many	CASRTGASSYNEQFF	TGTGCCAGCAGGACGGGCGCGAGCTCCTACAATGAGCAGTTCTTC
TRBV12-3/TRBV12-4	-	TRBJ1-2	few	CASSPGRIGTNYGYTF	TGTGCCAGCAGCCCCGGCCGTATAGGGACTAACTATGGCTACACCTTC
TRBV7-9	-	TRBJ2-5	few	CASSKGLAPTETQYF	TGTGCCAGCAGCAAGGGGCTAGCGCCTACAGAGACCCAGTACTTC
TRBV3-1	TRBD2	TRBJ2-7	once	CASSPGTRTRFYEQYF	TGTGCCAGCAGCCCTGGTACCCGGACTAGATTTTACGAGCAGTACTTC
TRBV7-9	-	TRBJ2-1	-	CASSTGTYYNEQFF	TGTGCCAGCAGCACGGGGACATACTACAATGAGCAGTTCTTC
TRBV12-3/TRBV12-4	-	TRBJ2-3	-	CASSLGGVRGDTQYF	TGTGCCAGCAGTTTAGGAGGGGTTCGGGGCGATACGCAGTATTTT
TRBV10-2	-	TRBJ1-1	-	CASSESRGTEAFF	TGCGCCAGCAGTGAGTCCAGGGGCACTGAAGCTTTCTTT
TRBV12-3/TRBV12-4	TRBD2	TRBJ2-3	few	CASSPPGLGADTQYF	TGTGCCAGCAGTCCCCCGGGACTAGGGGCAGATACGCAGTATTTT
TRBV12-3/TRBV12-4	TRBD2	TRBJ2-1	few	CASSLALGGRDNEQFF	TGTGCCAGCAGTTTAGCGTTGGGCGGGAGGGACAATGAGCAGTTCTTC
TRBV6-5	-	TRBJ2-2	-	CASSYSRGAGELFF	TGTGCCAGCAGTTACTCAAGAGGGGCCGGGGAGCTGTTTTTT
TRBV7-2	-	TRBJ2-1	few	CASSFSAGNNEQFF	TGTGCCAGCAGCTTTTCTGCGGGCAACAATGAGCAGTTCTTC
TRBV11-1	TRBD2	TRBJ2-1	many	CASSLRTSGLSSYNEQFF	TGTGCCAGCAGCTTACGGACTAGCGGACTAAGCTCCTACAATGAGCAGTTCTTC
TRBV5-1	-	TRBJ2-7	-	CASSLAPVRVSYEQYF	TGCGCCAGCAGCTTGGCCCCAGTCCGGGTCTCCTACGAGCAGTACTTC
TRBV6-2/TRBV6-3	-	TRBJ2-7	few	CASTYRGGHEQYF	TGTGCCAGCACTTATCGAGGGGGTCACGAGCAGTACTTC
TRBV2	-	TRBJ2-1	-	CASSGPGTYYNEQFF	TGTGCCAGCAGTGGCCCCGGGACTTACTACAATGAGCAGTTCTTC
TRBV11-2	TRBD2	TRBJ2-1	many	CASSLASGLWEQFF	TGTGCCAGCAGCTTAGCTAGCGGCCTGTGGGAGCAGTTCTTC
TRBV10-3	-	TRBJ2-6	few	CAISVGGASSGANVLTF	TGTGCCATCAGTGTTGGCGGGGCGAGCTCTGGGGCCAACGTCCTGACTTTC
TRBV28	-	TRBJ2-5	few	CASSQWTYQETQYF	TGTGCCAGCAGTCAGTGGACCTACCAAGAGACCCAGTACTTC
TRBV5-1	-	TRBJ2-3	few	CASSWLEGKTDTQYF	TGCGCCAGCAGCTGGCTCGAGGGGAAAACAGATACGCAGTATTTT
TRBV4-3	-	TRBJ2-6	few	CASSQDLGKAGANVLTF	TGCGCCAGCAGCCAAGATTTAGGGAAGGCTGGGGCCAACGTCCTGACTTTC